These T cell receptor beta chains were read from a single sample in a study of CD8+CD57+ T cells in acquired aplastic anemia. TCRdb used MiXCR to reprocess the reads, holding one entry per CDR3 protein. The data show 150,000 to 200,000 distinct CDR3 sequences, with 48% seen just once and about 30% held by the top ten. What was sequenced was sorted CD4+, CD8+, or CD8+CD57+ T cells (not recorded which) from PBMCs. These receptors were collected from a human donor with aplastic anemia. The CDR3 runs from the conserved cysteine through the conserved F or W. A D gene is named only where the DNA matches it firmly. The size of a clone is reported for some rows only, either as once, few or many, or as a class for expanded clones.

CDR3nt: TGTGCCTGGGCGACGTCGCGATGGGGTATTGGCTCCTACGAGCAGTACTTC
CDR3aa: CAWATSRWGIGSYEQYF
j_gene: TRBJ2-7
v_gene: TRBV30
d_gene: NA
abundance: NA

CDR3nt: TGTGCCACCAGCAGAGATCTGGGACAGGGCATCTATGGCTACACCTTC
CDR3aa: CATSRDLGQGIYGYTF
j_gene: TRBJ1-2
v_gene: TRBV15
d_gene: TRBD1
abundance: NA

CDR3nt: TGTGCAGTGAAAGGCCGTTACTATGGCTACACCTTC
CDR3aa: CAVKGRYYGYTF
j_gene: TRBJ1-2
v_gene: TRBV7-2
d_gene: NA
abundance: NA

CDR3nt: TGTGCCAGCAGCTTACCTGGACTAGCGGGAACTGAGACCCAGTACTTC
CDR3aa: CASSLPGLAGTETQYF
j_gene: TRBJ2-5
v_gene: TRBV7-9
d_gene: TRBD2
abundance: many

CDR3nt: TGTGCCAGCAGCGAGTTAGCATACAATGAGCAGTTCTTC
CDR3aa: CASSELAYNEQFF
j_gene: TRBJ2-1
v_gene: TRBV9
d_gene: NA
abundance: many

CDR3nt: TGTGCCACCAGTGATTTGAGCAGGGCGGGGTACAATGAGCAGTTCTTC
CDR3aa: CATSDLSRAGYNEQFF
j_gene: TRBJ2-1
v_gene: TRBV24-1
d_gene: NA
abundance: few

CDR3nt: TGTGCCAGCAGCGCGAGATCCTTGACAGGGGCAGATACGCAGTATTTT
CDR3aa: CASSARSLTGADTQYF
j_gene: TRBJ2-3
v_gene: TRBV9
d_gene: TRBD1
abundance: NA

CDR3nt: TGTGCCAGCAGCGCCCCGGGACAGCAAGAGACCCAGTACTTC
CDR3aa: CASSAPGQQETQYF
j_gene: TRBJ2-5
v_gene: TRBV9
d_gene: TRBD1
abundance: NA

CDR3nt: TGTGCCAGCAGCTTGCGTCTTCTGGGCGACGAGCAGTACTTC
CDR3aa: CASSLRLLGDEQYF
j_gene: TRBJ2-7
v_gene: TRBV7-2
d_gene: NA
abundance: many

CDR3nt: TGCAGCGTTGCGAGAACCGGGGAGCTGTTTTTT
CDR3aa: CSVARTGELFF
j_gene: TRBJ2-2
v_gene: TRBV29-1
d_gene: NA
abundance: NA

CDR3nt: TGTGCCAGTAAAAGAGGCTCGAACACTGAAGCTTTCTTT
CDR3aa: CASKRGSNTEAFF
j_gene: TRBJ1-1
v_gene: TRBV19
d_gene: NA
abundance: many

CDR3nt: TGTGCCAGCAGGATAAGCGGGGCCAACGTCCTGACTTTC
CDR3aa: CASRISGANVLTF
j_gene: TRBJ2-6
v_gene: TRBV7-8
d_gene: NA
abundance: NA

CDR3nt: TGTGCCAGAAGTATTATCCCTAACTATGGCTACACCTTC
CDR3aa: CARSIIPNYGYTF
j_gene: TRBJ1-2
v_gene: TRBV19
d_gene: NA
abundance: NA

CDR3nt: TGCAGCGTAACAGGACTAGCGGGAGCGTACGAGCAGTACTTC
CDR3aa: CSVTGLAGAYEQYF
j_gene: TRBJ2-7
v_gene: TRBV29-1
d_gene: TRBD2
abundance: NA

CDR3nt: TGCAGTGCTAGGGGGGGACAGATCGAGACCCAGTACTTC
CDR3aa: CSARGGQIETQYF
j_gene: TRBJ2-5
v_gene: TRBV20-1
d_gene: NA
abundance: once

CDR3nt: TGTGCCACCAGTGTGGGGGGGAAGGAGCAGTACTTC
CDR3aa: CATSVGGKEQYF
j_gene: TRBJ2-7
v_gene: TRBV24-1
d_gene: TRBD2
abundance: NA

CDR3nt: TGCAGCGTTGCCAATGGGACAGGGGCCTACAATGAGCAGTTCTTC
CDR3aa: CSVANGTGAYNEQFF
j_gene: TRBJ2-1
v_gene: TRBV29-1
d_gene: TRBD1
abundance: NA

CDR3nt: TGTGCCAGCAGTAATACAGGGGTAGGCTCACCCCTCCACTTT
CDR3aa: CASSNTGVGSPLHF
j_gene: TRBJ1-6
v_gene: TRBV7-3
d_gene: TRBD1
abundance: NA

CDR3nt: TGCAGTGCCCAGGACAGGGTCACTGAAGCTTTCTTT
CDR3aa: CSAQDRVTEAFF
j_gene: TRBJ1-1
v_gene: TRBV20-1
d_gene: TRBD1
abundance: NA

CDR3nt: TGTGCCCCCGCCAGATGGGTCTTAGGGTACACTGAAGCTTTCTTT
CDR3aa: CAPARWVLGYTEAFF
j_gene: TRBJ1-1
v_gene: TRBV6-4
d_gene: NA
abundance: NA

CDR3nt: TGTGCTAGCAGCTACCCGGGACAGGGAATAAATGAGCAGTTCTTC
CDR3aa: CASSYPGQGINEQFF
j_gene: TRBJ2-1
v_gene: TRBV7-7
d_gene: TRBD1
abundance: many

CDR3nt: TGTGCCAGCAGATCCCTAGGACAGGGCGGTAATGAAAAACTGTTTTTT
CDR3aa: CASRSLGQGGNEKLFF
j_gene: TRBJ1-4
v_gene: TRBV7-8
d_gene: TRBD1
abundance: NA

CDR3nt: TGTGCCAGCTCACCACCAGGGAAAGTTGCAGATACGCAGTATTTT
CDR3aa: CASSPPGKVADTQYF
j_gene: TRBJ2-3
v_gene: TRBV18
d_gene: NA
abundance: NA

CDR3nt: TGTGCCAGCAGCTTAATCGACTACAATGAGCAGTTCTTC
CDR3aa: CASSLIDYNEQFF
j_gene: TRBJ2-1
v_gene: TRBV7-2
d_gene: NA
abundance: NA

CDR3nt: TGTGCCATCATGAGCACCGCTAACTATGGCTACACCTTC
CDR3aa: CAIMSTANYGYTF
j_gene: TRBJ1-2
v_gene: TRBV10-3
d_gene: NA
abundance: NA

CDR3nt: TGCGCCAGCAGCCAAGAAATCAATCCAATAACCTACGAGCAGTACTTC
CDR3aa: CASSQEINPITYEQYF
j_gene: TRBJ2-7
v_gene: TRBV4-3
d_gene: NA
abundance: many

CDR3nt: TGTGCCAGCAGCTTGTGGGCAGTGAGCTCCTATAATTCACCCCTCCACTTT
CDR3aa: CASSLWAVSSYNSPLHF
j_gene: TRBJ1-6
v_gene: TRBV5-4
d_gene: NA
abundance: once

CDR3nt: TGTGCCAGCAGCTTGGACAGGGAGGGTCAGCCCCAGCATTTT
CDR3aa: CASSLDREGQPQHF
j_gene: TRBJ1-5
v_gene: TRBV11-3
d_gene: TRBD1
abundance: NA

CDR3nt: TGTGCCAGCAGTGAGTCCGTCCTGACTTTC
CDR3aa: CASSESVLTF
j_gene: TRBJ2-6
v_gene: TRBV2
d_gene: NA
abundance: NA

CDR3nt: TGTGCCAGCAGCAAAGCGGGGGTCACAGATACGCAGTATTTT
CDR3aa: CASSKAGVTDTQYF
j_gene: TRBJ2-3
v_gene: TRBV12-3/TRBV12-4
d_gene: TRBD2
abundance: few

CDR3nt: TGTGCCACCAGTGGCGCAGGGACGGGAGAGACCCAGTACTTC
CDR3aa: CATSGAGTGETQYF
j_gene: TRBJ2-5
v_gene: TRBV24-1
d_gene: NA
abundance: many

CDR3nt: TGCAGTGCGTGGGGTACCGGCCACGAGCAGTACTTC
CDR3aa: CSAWGTGHEQYF
j_gene: TRBJ2-7
v_gene: TRBV20-1
d_gene: NA
abundance: many

CDR3nt: TGCAGTGCTAGAGATTTCAGCGAGAGCTCCTACGAGCAGTACTTC
CDR3aa: CSARDFSESSYEQYF
j_gene: TRBJ2-7
v_gene: TRBV20-1
d_gene: NA
abundance: many

CDR3nt: TGCAGCATTATTACAGGGGCCTCCACAGATACGCAGTATTTT
CDR3aa: CSIITGASTDTQYF
j_gene: TRBJ2-3
v_gene: TRBV29-1
d_gene: TRBD1
abundance: many

CDR3nt: TGCGCCAGCAGTGAATTTACCGGGGAGCTGTTTTTT
CDR3aa: CASSEFTGELFF
j_gene: TRBJ2-2
v_gene: TRBV10-2
d_gene: NA
abundance: many